This entry describes one TCR beta chain. Its antigen is as yet unknown. The data were taken from a study of cytomegalovirus exposure and HLA in healthy donors. Notes on the study in general: Later analysis identified around 15,000 TCR beta sequences associated with HLA alleles, using a false discovery rate threshold of 0.05. Follow-up analysis seemed to connect common viral pathogens with several of the most significant clusters identified.

PCR amplification relied on 60 Vbeta primers (plus 13 Jbeta primers). Sequencing was performed with immunoSEQ multiplex PCR; in TCRdb, only in-frame clones are kept and a portion is missing. The sample carries roughly 110,000 clones, about 74% recorded once. Though probably carrying unrecorded immune exposures, donors were nominally healthy at sampling. Trimming shortened V by 3 bases and J by 8 bases, and 7 bases separated the two germline ends. The CDR3 spans 12 residues. Germline V gene data show CDR1 as MGHRA and CDR2 as YSYEKL. Sequences were obtained from PBMCs. This receptor was obtained from a female donor in good health and CMV-seronegative. V and J are TRBV4-1 and TRBJ1-4; D remains ambiguous. The CDR3 nucleotides are TGCGCCAGCAGCCAGTCCCGGGAAAAACTGTTTTTT. Amino acid sequence: CASSQSREKLFF.